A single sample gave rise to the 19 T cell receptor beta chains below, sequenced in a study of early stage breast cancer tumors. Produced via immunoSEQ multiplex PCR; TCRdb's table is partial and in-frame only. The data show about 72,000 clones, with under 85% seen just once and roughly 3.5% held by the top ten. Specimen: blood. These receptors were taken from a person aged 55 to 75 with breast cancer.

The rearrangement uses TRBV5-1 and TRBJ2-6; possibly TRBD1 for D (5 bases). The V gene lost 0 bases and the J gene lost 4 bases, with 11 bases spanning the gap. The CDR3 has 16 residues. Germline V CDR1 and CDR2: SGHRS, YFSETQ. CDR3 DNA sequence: TGCGCCAGCAGCTTGGACCCAGGGTCGGGGGCCAACGTCCTGACTTTC. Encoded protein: CASSLDPGSGANVLTF.

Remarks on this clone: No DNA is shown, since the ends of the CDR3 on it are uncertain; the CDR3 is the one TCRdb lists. The CDR3 region is CASSLGLRAGELFF. V and J are TRBV7-9 and TRBJ2-2; whether TRBD2, the table's D call, matches the DNA was not checked. Germline lookup yields CDR1 SEHNR and CDR2 FQNEAQ (reference sequence). A total of 14 residues make up the CDR3, ends included.

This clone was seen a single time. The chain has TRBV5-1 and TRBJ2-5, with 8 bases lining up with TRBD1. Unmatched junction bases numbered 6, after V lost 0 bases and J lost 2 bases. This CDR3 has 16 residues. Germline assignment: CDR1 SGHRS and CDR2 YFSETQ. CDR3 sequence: CASSLGQGAWQETQYF. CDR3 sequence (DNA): TGCGCCAGCAGCTTGGGGCAGGGGGCATGGCAAGAGACCCAGTACTTC.

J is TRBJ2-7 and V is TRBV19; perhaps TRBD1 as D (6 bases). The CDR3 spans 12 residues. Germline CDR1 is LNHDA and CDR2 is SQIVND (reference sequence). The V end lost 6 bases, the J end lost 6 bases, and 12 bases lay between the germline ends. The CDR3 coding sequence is TGTGCCAGTAGCAATACAGGGTTCGAGCAGTACTTC. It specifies CASSNTGFEQYF.

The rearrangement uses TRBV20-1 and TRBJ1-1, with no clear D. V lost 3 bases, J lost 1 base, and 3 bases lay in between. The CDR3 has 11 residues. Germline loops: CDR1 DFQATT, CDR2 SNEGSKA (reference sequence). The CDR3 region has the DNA TGCAGTGCTAGTGAGAACACTGAAGCTTTCTTT. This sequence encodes CSASENTEAFF.

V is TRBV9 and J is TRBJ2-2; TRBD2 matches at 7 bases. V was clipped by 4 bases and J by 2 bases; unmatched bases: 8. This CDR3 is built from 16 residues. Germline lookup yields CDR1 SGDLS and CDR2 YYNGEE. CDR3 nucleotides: TGTGCCAGCAGCCTTGGCGCGGGAGAAAACACCGGGGAGCTGTTTTTT. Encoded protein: CASSLGAGENTGELFF.

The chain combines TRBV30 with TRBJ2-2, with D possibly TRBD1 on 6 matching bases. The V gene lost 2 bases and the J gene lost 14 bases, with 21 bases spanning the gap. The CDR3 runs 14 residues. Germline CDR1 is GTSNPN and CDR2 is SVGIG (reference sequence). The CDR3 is CAWSSSVWTDSLFF. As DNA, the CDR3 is TGTGCCTGGAGTTCTTCCGTTTGGACGGACAGCCTGTTTTTT.

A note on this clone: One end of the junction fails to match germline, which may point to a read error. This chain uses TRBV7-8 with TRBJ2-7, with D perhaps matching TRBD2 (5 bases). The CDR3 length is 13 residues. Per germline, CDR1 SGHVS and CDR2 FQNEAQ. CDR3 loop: CASSLASVQRADF. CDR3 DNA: TGTGCCAGCAGCTTAGCCTCGGTACAGCGAGCGGACTTC.

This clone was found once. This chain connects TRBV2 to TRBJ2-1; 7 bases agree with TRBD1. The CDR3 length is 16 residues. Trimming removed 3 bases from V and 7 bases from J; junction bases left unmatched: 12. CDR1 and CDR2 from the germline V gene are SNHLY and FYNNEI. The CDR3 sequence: CASSDLGQVPRNEQFF. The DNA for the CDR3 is TGTGCCAGCAGTGACCTCGGACAGGTCCCTAGGAATGAGCAGTTCTTC.

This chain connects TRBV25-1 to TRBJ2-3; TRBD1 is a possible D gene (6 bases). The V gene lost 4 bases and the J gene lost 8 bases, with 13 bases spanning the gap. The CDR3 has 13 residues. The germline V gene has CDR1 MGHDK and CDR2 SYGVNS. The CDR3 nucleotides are TGTGCCAGCAGTGTAACAGGGCTGGGTACGCAGTATTTT. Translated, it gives CASSVTGLGTQYF.

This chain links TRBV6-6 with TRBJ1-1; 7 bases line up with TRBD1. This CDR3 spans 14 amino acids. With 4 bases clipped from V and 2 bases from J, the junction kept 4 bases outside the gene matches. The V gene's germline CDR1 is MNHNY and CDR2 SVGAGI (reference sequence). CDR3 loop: CASSLTGSNTEAFF. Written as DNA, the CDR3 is TGTGCCAGCAGTTTGACAGGGAGTAACACTGAAGCTTTCTTT.

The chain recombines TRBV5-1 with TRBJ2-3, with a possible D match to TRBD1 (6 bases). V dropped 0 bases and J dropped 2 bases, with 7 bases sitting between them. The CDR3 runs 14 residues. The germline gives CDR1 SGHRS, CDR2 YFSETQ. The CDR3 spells CASSLGGLTDTQYF. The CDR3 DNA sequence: TGCGCCAGCAGCTTGGGGGGGCTCACAGATACGCAGTATTTT.

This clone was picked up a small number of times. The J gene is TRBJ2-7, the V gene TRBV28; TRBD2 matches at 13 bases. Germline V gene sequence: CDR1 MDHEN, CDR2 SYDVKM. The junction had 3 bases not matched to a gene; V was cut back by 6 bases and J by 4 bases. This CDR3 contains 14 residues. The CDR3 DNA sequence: TGTGCCAGCAGGGGACTAGCGGGGAGTTACGAGCAGTACTTC. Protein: CASRGLAGSYEQYF.

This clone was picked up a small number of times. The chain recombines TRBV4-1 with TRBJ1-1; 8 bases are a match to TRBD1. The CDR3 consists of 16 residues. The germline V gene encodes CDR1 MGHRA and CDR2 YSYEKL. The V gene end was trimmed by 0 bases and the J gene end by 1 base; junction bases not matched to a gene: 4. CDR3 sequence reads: CASSQDLGTGNTEAFF. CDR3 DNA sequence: TGCGCCAGCAGCCAAGATCTCGGGACAGGGAACACTGAAGCTTTCTTT.

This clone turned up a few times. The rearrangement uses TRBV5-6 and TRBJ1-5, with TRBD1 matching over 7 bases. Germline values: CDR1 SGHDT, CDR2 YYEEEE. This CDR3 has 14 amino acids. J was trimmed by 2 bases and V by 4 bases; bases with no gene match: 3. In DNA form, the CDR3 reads TGTGCCAGCAGCGCAGACAGGGGCAATCAGCCCCAGCATTTT. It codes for CASSADRGNQPQHF.

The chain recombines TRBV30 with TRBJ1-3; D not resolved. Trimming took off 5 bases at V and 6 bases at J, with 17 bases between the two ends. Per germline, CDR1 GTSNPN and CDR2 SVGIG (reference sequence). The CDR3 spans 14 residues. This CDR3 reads CAWSSLGLANTIYF. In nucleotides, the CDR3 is TGTGCCTGGTCCTCCTTGGGGTTGGCAAACACCATATATTTT.

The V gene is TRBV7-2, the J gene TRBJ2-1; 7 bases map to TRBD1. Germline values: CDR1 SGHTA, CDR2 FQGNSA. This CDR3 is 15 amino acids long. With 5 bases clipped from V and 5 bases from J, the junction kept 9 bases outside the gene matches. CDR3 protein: CASSRQGTVDNEQFF. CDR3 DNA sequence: TGTGCCAGCAGCCGACAAGGGACAGTAGACAATGAGCAGTTCTTC. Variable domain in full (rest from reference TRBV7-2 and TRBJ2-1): GAGVSQSPSNKVTEKGKDVELRCDPISGHTALYWYRQSLGQGLEFLIYFQGNSAPDKSGLPSDRFSAERTGGSVSTLTIQRTQQEDSAVYLCASSRQGTVDNEQFFGPGTRLTVL.

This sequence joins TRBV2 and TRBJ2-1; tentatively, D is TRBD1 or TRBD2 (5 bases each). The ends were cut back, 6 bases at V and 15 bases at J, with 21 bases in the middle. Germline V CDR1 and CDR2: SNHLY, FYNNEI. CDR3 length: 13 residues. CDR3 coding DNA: TGTGCCAGCAGACCCAACTCCGGGACCCTTACGTTCTTC. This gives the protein CASRPNSGTLTFF.

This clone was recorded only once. The CDR3 DNA follows: TGTGCCAGCAGCGACGGCTATGGCTACACCTTC. Its translation is CASSDGYGYTF. The chain joins TRBV7-9 to TRBJ1-2; D gene uncertain. V was clipped by 5 bases and J by 4 bases, with 5 bases between them. The germline V gene encodes CDR1 SEHNR and CDR2 FQNEAQ (reference sequence). This CDR3 contains 11 residues.